The 26 T cell receptor beta chains given below trace back to one sample, sequenced in a study of PD-1 blockade in mismatch repair-deficient tumors. Profiled with immunoSEQ multiplex PCR; TCRdb holds only in-frame clones, not every one. Among more than 95,000 clones, around 83% were seen once, and the ten largest hold 13%. The specimen comprised peripheral blood, sampled 44 weeks after starting pembrolizumab. The receptors derive from an adult with mismatch repair-deficient cancer.

The chain uses TRBV19 and TRBJ2-7, with 9 bases fitting TRBD1. This CDR3 is built from 15 residues. Germline lookup yields CDR1 LNHDA and CDR2 SQIVND (reference sequence). V was clipped by 2 bases and J by 3 bases; unmatched bases: 5. The CDR3: CASSITGTGYYEQYF. DNA for the CDR3: TGTGCCAGTAGTATAACCGGGACAGGGTACTACGAGCAGTACTTC.

The chain couples TRBV29-1 to TRBJ2-7; 8 bases map to TRBD2. The CDR3 is made up of 15 amino acids. Germline trimming cut 0 bases from V and 2 bases from J; bases unmatched to any gene: 6. Germline lookup yields CDR1 SQVTM and CDR2 ANQGSEA. The CDR3 sequence: CSVEDPRGRTYEQYF. Here the CDR3 DNA reads TGCAGCGTTGAAGATCCGCGCGGGAGGACCTACGAGCAGTACTTC.

The genes are TRBV29-1 and TRBJ1-2; 8 nucleotides line up with TRBD1. Trimming removed 6 bases from V and 1 base from J; junction bases left unmatched: 7. The CDR3 extends over 14 amino acids. Germline CDR1 is SQVTM and CDR2 is ANQGSEA. CDR3 nucleotides: TGCAGCGTCCGGGACAGGTCTGATAACTATGGCTACACCTTC. Translated, it gives CSVRDRSDNYGYTF.

The chain couples TRBV7-8 to TRBJ2-7; possibly TRBD2 for D (6 bases). The J call may be in error: the DNA end matches TRBJ2-1 better. Germline CDR1 is SGHVS and CDR2 is FQNEAQ. This CDR3 comprises 14 residues. The CDR3 DNA reads TGTGCCAGCAGCGCGGGACTCGTCTACAATGAGCAGTTCTTC. This encodes CASSAGLVYNEQFF.

The chain carries TRBV11-2 and TRBJ2-2; D tentatively reads TRBD1 or TRBD2 (5 bases each). Germline V gene lookup returns CDR1 SGHAT and CDR2 FQNNGV. This CDR3 contains 15 residues. The ends were cut back, 5 bases at V and 0 bases at J, with 10 bases in the middle. The DNA of the CDR3 is TGTGCCAGCAGCCGGGACGGGGCGAACACCGGGGAGCTGTTTTTT. It encodes CASSRDGANTGELFF.

The chain has TRBV15 and TRBJ1-4; D is ambiguous. This CDR3 comprises 15 residues. Trimming stripped 1 base from V and 0 bases from J, with 6 bases between. Germline CDR1 and CDR2: LNHNV and YYDKDF (reference sequence). The DNA of the CDR3 is TGTGCCACCAGCAGAGTTGGGGCAACTAATGAAAAACTGTTTTTT. Translating it yields CATSRVGATNEKLFF.

The J gene is TRBJ2-1, the V gene TRBV6-5, with TRBD2 matching over 12 bases. V trimming: 4 bases; J trimming: 4 bases; junction bases outside the gene matches: 2. The CDR3 is made up of 15 amino acids. Germline CDR1 MNHEY, CDR2 SVGAGI. CDR3 loop: CASSFGLAGYNEQFF. CDR3 bases: TGTGCCAGCAGTTTCGGACTAGCGGGATACAATGAGCAGTTCTTC.

The chain has TRBV19 and TRBJ2-2; D is uncertain. CDR1 is LNHDA, CDR2 SQIVND, per germline (reference sequence). There are 18 residues in the CDR3. V lost 4 bases and J 0 bases, leaving 18 bases between the germline ends. This CDR3 is CASSTPPLFAANTGELFF. CDR3 sequence (DNA): TGTGCCAGTAGTACTCCCCCACTTTTCGCGGCGAACACCGGGGAGCTGTTTTTT.

This clone was detected only a few times. The gene calls are TRBV2 and TRBJ2-4, with a possible D match to TRBD1 (5 bases). This CDR3 contains 14 residues. The germline V gene encodes CDR1 SNHLY and CDR2 FYNNEI. Trimming cost V 2 bases and J 9 bases, with 14 bases left between them. CDR3 sequence (DNA): TGTGCCAGCAGTGAATCAGGGCTCCTGGTCATTCAGTACTTC. This sequence encodes CASSESGLLVIQYF.

The chain employs TRBV18 and TRBJ1-3; D ambiguous. The germline CDR1 and CDR2 sequences are KGHSH and LQKENI. The germline V and J ends were trimmed by 1 base and 0 bases, with 13 bases remaining between them. This CDR3 region has 17 residues. DNA of the CDR3: TGTGCCAGCTCACCACGCGGAAAGAGGAGCTCTGGAAACACCATATATTTT. This translates into CASSPRGKRSSGNTIYF.

The count of this clone is one. The rearrangement joins TRBV5-5 to TRBJ2-7, with 7 bases that match TRBD1. In germline, CDR1 is SGHKS, CDR2 YYEKEE (reference sequence). This CDR3 contains 17 residues. The trim removed 0 bases at V and 3 bases at J, leaving 12 bases unmatched. CDR3 loop: CASSLDRQGLLNYEQYF. The CDR3 nucleotides read TGTGCCAGCAGCTTGGATAGACAGGGCCTACTTAACTACGAGCAGTACTTC.

There are a few counts of this clone. The chain joins TRBV15 to TRBJ2-7; weak D call: TRBD1 (6 bases). The CDR3 contains 14 residues. CDR1 LNHNV and CDR2 YYDKDF come from the germline V gene (reference sequence). Between the trimmed V and J ends, which lost 1 base and 2 bases, there was a span of 9 bases. CDR3 bases: TGTGCCACCAGCAGAGTGCACAGGGCCTACGAGCAGTACTTC. Protein sequence: CATSRVHRAYEQYF.

The gene calls are TRBV27 and TRBJ2-1; 10 bases fit TRBD1. Per germline, CDR1 MNHEY and CDR2 SMNVEV (reference sequence). Losses at the gene ends were 7 bases for V and 7 bases for J; bases not matched to a gene: 10. The CDR3 extends over 15 amino acids. The CDR3 spells CASIPRDRGLNEQFF. CDR3 coding DNA: TGTGCCAGCATACCCCGGGACAGGGGTTTAAATGAGCAGTTCTTC.

The rearrangement links TRBV19 to TRBJ2-7, with no clear D. There are 14 residues in the CDR3. The V end was cut by 5 bases, the J end by 0 bases, with 11 bases between. CDR1 is LNHDA, CDR2 SQIVND, per germline (reference sequence). Written as DNA, the CDR3 is TGTGCCAGTAGTGAAAACTCGGGCTCCTACGAGCAGTACTTC. Translation: CASSENSGSYEQYF.

The genes are TRBV18 and TRBJ1-1; D gene unclear. CDR1 and CDR2 from the germline V gene are KGHSH and LQKENI. Trimming shortened V by 0 bases and J by 1 base, and 9 bases separated the two germline ends. This CDR3 region has 15 residues. In DNA, the CDR3 is TGTGCCAGCTCACCACCGCGGGGAAAGAACACTGAAGCTTTCTTT. Amino acids: CASSPPRGKNTEAFF.

This sequence joins TRBV7-8 and TRBJ2-7; 8 bases fit TRBD2. This CDR3 has 17 amino acids. Per the germline V gene, CDR1 is SGHVS and CDR2 is FQNEAQ. The V and J ends lost 5 bases and 4 bases, in that order; junction bases with no gene match: 16. The CDR3 DNA follows: TGTGCCAGCAGCCCCGGGACTAGGGGGTTCCTTGATTACGAGCAGTACTTC. It specifies CASSPGTRGFLDYEQYF.

This chain links TRBV10-2 with TRBJ1-5; D is unresolved. Germline lookup yields CDR1 WSHSY and CDR2 SAAADI. There are 12 residues in the CDR3. Trimming shortened V by 11 bases and J by 8 bases, and 16 bases separated the two germline ends. The CDR3 protein is CACNLMTKPQHF. The DNA for the CDR3 is TGCGCCTGTAACCTTATGACCAAGCCCCAGCATTTT.

Turning to this clone: Other DNA sequences of this sample code for an identical CDR3. This chain uses TRBV29-1 with TRBJ2-7; D not certain. Trimming cost V 3 bases and J 2 bases, with 11 bases left between them. Germline CDR1 reads SQVTM; CDR2 reads ANQGSEA. This CDR3 has 13 amino acids. CDR3 in amino acids: CSVEEGPPYEQYF. In nucleotides, the CDR3 is TGCAGCGTTGAGGAAGGACCGCCCTACGAGCAGTACTTC.

The J gene is TRBJ2-3, the V gene TRBV7-6; D gene uncertain. Germline CDR1 and CDR2: SGHVS and FNYEAQ. The CDR3 length is 12 residues. Deletions cut 5 bases from V and 6 bases from J, with 9 bases between. CDR3 sequence reads: CASSPALDTQYF. CDR3 in DNA: TGTGCCAGCAGCCCGGCCCTTGATACGCAGTATTTT.

This chain uses TRBV6-5 with TRBJ1-1; D possibly corresponds to TRBD1 (5 bases). V dropped 2 bases and J dropped 6 bases, with 7 bases sitting between them. The length of the CDR3 is 12 residues. Germline V gene data show CDR1 as MNHEY and CDR2 as SVGAGI. CDR3 DNA: TGTGCCAGCAGTTACGGGGGGGCTGAAGCTTTCTTT. Encoded protein: CASSYGGAEAFF.

The chain couples TRBV30 to TRBJ1-2; D gene unclear. There are 11 residues in the CDR3. The germline V gene has CDR1 GTSNPN and CDR2 SVGIG (reference sequence). V dropped 2 bases and J dropped 2 bases, with 3 bases sitting between them. CDR3 in amino acids: CAWSSNYGYTF. The CDR3, as DNA: TGTGCCTGGAGTTCAAACTATGGCTACACCTTC.

The rearrangement links TRBV2 to TRBJ1-3; 8 bases are a match to TRBD1. This CDR3 is built from 19 residues. CDR1 and CDR2 (germline): SNHLY, FYNNEI. V shed 6 bases, J shed 3 bases, and the junction held 19 bases outside the gene matches. CDR3 sequence: CASSQLGYPGGVIGNTIYF. The CDR3 DNA reads as TGTGCCAGCAGCCAATTAGGCTATCCAGGGGGCGTGATTGGAAACACCATATATTTT.

This sequence joins TRBV9 and TRBJ2-7; 12 bases are a match to TRBD1. CDR1 is SGDLS and CDR2 is YYNGEE in the germline V gene. The CDR3 length is 16 residues. V lost 2 bases and J lost 5; bases outside the gene matches: 8. Written as DNA, the CDR3 is TGTGCCAGCAGCGTTGAGGGACAGGGGGCTGGAGACGAGCAGTACTTC. This gives the protein CASSVEGQGAGDEQYF.

This chain uses TRBV4-1 with TRBJ2-4; 9 bases agree with TRBD1. The trim removed 8 bases at V and 9 bases at J, leaving 26 bases unmatched. The V gene's germline CDR1 is MGHRA and CDR2 YSYEKL. CDR3 size: 19 residues. The CDR3 sequence: CASPRRDRVSNRGLVIQYF. DNA for the CDR3: TGCGCCAGCCCCCGGCGGGACAGGGTCTCTAATCGGGGTCTTGTCATTCAGTACTTC.

The chain uses TRBV18 and TRBJ1-2; a possible D gene is TRBD1 (6 bases). The CDR3 length is 14 residues. Germline CDR1 is KGHSH and CDR2 is LQKENI. Trimming cost V 5 bases and J 7 bases, with 17 bases left between them. CDR3 nucleotide sequence: TGTGCCAGCTCAACCCCCGGGCAGGGGTTTGGCTACACCTTC. This encodes CASSTPGQGFGYTF.

This clone was counted only a few times. This sequence joins TRBV5-1 and TRBJ2-1, with 7 bases fitting TRBD2. The CDR3 runs 18 residues. V shed 0 bases, J shed 0 bases, and the junction held 9 bases outside the gene matches. Germline assignment: CDR1 SGHRS and CDR2 YFSETQ. The CDR3 region has the DNA TGCGCCAGCAGCTTGGTTGGAGGGCGGGAGAGCTCCTACAATGAGCAGTTCTTC. It translates to CASSLVGGRESSYNEQFF.